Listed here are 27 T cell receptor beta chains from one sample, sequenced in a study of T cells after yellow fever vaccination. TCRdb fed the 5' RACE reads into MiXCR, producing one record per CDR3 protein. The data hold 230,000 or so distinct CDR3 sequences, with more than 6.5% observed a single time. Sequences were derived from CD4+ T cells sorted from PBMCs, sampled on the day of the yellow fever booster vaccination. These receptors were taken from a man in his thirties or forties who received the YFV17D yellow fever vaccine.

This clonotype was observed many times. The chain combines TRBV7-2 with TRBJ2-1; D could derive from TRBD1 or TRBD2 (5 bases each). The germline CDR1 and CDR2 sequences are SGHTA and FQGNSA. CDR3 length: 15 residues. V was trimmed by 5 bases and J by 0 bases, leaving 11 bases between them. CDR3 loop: CASSLGANSYNEQFF. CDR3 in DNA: TGTGCCAGCAGCCTCGGGGCCAACTCCTACAATGAGCAGTTCTTC.

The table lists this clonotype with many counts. The CDR3 protein is CASSLEQETTQYF. The DNA for the CDR3 is TGTGCCAGCAGCTTAGAACAGGAAACTACGCAGTATTTT. V and J are TRBV11-3 and TRBJ2-3, with D perhaps TRBD1 (5 bases). In germline, CDR1 is SGHNT, CDR2 YENEEA. Deletions cut 0 bases from V and 8 bases from J, with 9 bases between. The CDR3 contains 13 residues.

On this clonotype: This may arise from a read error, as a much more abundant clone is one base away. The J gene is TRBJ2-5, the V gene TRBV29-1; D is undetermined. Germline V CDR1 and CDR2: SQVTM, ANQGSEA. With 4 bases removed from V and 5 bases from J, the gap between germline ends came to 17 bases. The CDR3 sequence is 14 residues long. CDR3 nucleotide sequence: TGCAGCGTTGCCAGATATGACACCCACGAGACCCAGTACTTC. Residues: CSVARYDTHETQYF.

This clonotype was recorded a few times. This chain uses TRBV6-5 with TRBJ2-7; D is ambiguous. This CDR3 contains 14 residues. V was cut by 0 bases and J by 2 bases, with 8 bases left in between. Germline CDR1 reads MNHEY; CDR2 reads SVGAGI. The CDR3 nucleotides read TGTGCCAGCAGTTACTCGACACCACCCTACGAGCAGTACTTC. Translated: CASSYSTPPYEQYF.

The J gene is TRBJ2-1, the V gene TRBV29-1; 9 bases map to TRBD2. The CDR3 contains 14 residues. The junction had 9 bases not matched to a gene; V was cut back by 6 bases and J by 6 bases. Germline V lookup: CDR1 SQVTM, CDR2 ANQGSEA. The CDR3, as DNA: TGCAGCGTCCAATGGGCGGGAGGGATCAATGAGCAGTTCTTC. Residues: CSVQWAGGINEQFF.

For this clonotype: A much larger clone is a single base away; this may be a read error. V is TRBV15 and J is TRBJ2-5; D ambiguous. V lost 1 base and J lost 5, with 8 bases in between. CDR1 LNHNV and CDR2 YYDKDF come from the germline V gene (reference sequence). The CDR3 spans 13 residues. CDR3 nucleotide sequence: TGTGCCACCAGCAGAGGAGTATCTGAGACCCAGTACTTC. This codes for CATSRGVSETQYF.

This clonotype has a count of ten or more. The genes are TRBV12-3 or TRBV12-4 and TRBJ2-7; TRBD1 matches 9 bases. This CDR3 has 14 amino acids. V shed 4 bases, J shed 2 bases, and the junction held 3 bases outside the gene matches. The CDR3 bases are TGTGCCAGCAGTTCCGGGACAGGGACCTACGAGCAGTACTTC. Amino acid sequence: CASSSGTGTYEQYF.

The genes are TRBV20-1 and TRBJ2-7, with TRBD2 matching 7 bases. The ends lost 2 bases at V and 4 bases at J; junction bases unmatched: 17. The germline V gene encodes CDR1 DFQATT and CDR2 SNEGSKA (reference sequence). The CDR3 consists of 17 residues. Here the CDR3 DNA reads TGCAGTGCTAGACCCCTTCGGAGCGGGGCCTCCCAATACGAGCAGTACTTC. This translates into CSARPLRSGASQYEQYF.

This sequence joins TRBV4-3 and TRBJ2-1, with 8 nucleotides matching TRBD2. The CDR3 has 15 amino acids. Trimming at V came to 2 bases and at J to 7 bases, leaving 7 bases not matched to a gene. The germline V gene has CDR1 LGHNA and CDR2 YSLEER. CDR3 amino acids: CASSQQESGSNEQFF. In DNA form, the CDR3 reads TGCGCCAGCAGCCAACAAGAGAGCGGGAGTAATGAGCAGTTCTTC.

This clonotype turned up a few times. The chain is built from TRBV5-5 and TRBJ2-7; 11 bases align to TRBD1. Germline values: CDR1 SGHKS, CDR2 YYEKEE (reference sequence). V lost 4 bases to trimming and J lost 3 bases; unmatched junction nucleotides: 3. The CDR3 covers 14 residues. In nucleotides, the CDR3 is TGTGCCAGCAGCCCCGGGACAGGGGGCTACGAGCAGTACTTC. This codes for CASSPGTGGYEQYF.

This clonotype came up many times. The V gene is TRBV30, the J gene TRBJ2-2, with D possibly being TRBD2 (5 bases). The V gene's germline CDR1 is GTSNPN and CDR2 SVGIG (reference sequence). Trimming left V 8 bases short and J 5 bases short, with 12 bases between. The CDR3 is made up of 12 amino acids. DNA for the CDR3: TGTGCCCCCCGGGGAGAAACCGGGGAGCTGTTTTTT. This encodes CAPRGETGELFF.

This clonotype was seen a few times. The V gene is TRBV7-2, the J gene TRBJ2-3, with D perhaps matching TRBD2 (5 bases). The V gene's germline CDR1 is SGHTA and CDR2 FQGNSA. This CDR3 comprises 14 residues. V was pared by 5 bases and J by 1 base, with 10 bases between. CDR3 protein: CASSLTRGTDTQYF. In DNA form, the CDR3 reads TGTGCCAGCAGCCTAACTAGGGGCACAGATACGCAGTATTTT. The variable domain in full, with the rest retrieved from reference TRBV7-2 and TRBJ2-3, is GAGVSQSPSNKVTEKGKDVELRCDPISGHTALYWYRQSLGQGLEFLIYFQGNSAPDKSGLPSDRFSAERTGGSVSTLTIQRTQQEDSAVYLCASSLTRGTDTQYFGPGTRLTVL.

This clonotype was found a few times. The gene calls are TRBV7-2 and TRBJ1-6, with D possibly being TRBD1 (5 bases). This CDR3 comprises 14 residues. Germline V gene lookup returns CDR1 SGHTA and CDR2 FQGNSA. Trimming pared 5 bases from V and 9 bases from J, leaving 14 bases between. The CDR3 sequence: CASSTGTPSSPLHF. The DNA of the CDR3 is TGTGCCAGCAGCACCGGGACCCCCTCTTCACCCCTCCACTTT.

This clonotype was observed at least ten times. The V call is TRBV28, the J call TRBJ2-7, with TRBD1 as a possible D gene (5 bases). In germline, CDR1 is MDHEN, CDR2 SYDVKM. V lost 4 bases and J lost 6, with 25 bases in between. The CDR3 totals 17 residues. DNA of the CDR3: TGTGCCAGCAGTTCAAACTTGAAAGGGGAAAGCTCTCTCGAGCAGTACTTC. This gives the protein CASSSNLKGESSLEQYF.

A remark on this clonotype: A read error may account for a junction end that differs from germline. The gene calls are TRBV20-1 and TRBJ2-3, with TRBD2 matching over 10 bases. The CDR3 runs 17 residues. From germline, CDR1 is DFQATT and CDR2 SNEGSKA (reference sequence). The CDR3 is CCARGNSGRSSTDTQYF. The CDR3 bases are TGCTGTGCTAGGGGGAATAGCGGGAGGTCGAGCACAGATACGCAGTATTTT.

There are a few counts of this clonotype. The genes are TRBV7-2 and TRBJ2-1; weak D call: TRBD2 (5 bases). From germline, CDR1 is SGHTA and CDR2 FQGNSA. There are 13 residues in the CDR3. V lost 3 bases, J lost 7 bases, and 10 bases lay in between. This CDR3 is CASSFASGNEQFF. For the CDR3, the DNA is TGTGCCAGCAGCTTCGCATCGGGGAATGAGCAGTTCTTC.

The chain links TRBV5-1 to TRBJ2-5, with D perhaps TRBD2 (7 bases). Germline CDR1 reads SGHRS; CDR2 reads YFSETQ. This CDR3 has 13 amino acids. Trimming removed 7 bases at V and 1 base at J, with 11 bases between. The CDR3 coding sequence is TGCGCCAGCGGTAGGGGGGGCCAAGAGACCCAGTACTTC. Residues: CASGRGGQETQYF.

The CDR3 region is CASSHYSGANVLTF. The CDR3 DNA reads TGTGCCAGCAGTCATTACTCCGGGGCCAACGTCCTGACTTTC. The genes are TRBV27 and TRBJ2-6; no clear D. Trimming took off 5 bases at V and 4 bases at J, with 9 bases between the two ends. The CDR3 covers 14 residues. Germline V gives CDR1 MNHEY, CDR2 SMNVEV (reference sequence).

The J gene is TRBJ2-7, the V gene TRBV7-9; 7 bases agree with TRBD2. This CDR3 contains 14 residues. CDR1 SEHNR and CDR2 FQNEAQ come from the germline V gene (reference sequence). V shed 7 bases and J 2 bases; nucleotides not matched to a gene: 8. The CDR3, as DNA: TGTGCCAGCATTACTAGCGTCAGTCCCTACGAGCAGTACTTC. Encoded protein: CASITSVSPYEQYF.

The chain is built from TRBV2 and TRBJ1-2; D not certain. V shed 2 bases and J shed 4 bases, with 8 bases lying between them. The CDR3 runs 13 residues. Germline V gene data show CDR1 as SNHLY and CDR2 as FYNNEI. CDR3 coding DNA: TGTGCCAGCAGTGAACGTGGAAGCTATGGCTACACCTTC. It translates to CASSERGSYGYTF.

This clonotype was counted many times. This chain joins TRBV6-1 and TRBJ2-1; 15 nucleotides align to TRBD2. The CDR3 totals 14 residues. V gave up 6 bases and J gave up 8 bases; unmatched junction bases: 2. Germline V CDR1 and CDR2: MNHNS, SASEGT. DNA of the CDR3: TGTGCCAGCAGCCGGACTAGCGGGAGGGATGAGCAGTTCTTC. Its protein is CASSRTSGRDEQFF.

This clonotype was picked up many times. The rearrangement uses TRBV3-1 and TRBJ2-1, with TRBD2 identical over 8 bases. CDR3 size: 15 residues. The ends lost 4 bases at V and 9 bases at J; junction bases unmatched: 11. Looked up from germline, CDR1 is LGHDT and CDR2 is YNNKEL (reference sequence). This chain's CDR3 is CASSPAGARDGEQFF. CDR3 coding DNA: TGTGCCAGCAGCCCAGCGGGAGCACGCGACGGTGAGCAGTTCTTC.

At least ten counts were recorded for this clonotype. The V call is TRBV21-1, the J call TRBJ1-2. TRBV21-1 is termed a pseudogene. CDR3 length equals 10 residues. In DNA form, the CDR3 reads TGTGCCAGCAGCAAACGGGTCTACACCTTC. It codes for CASSKRVYTF.

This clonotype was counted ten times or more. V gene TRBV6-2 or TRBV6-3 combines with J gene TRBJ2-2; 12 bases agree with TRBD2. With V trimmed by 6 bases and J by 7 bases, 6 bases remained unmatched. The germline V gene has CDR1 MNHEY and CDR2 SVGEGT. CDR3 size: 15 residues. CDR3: CASRTSGSLGGELFF. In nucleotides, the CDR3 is TGTGCCAGCAGGACTAGCGGGAGTCTTGGCGGGGAGCTGTTTTTT.

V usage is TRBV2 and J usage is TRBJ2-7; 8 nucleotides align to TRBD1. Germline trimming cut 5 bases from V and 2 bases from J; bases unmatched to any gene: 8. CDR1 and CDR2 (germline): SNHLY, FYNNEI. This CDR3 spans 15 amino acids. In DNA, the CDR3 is TGTGCCAGCAGTTCTGACAGGGGCGTAACCTACGAGCAGTACTTC. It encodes CASSSDRGVTYEQYF.

The CDR3 DNA reads TGTGCCAGCAGTTCTGGACTAGCGGGAGGGCCGAGCCAAGAGACCCAGTACTTC. Translation: CASSSGLAGGPSQETQYF. The chain joins TRBV5-6 to TRBJ2-5; 15 positions agree with TRBD2. The CDR3 contains 18 residues. Losses at the gene ends were 5 bases for V and 1 base for J; bases not matched to a gene: 9. Germline CDR1 SGHDT, CDR2 YYEEEE.

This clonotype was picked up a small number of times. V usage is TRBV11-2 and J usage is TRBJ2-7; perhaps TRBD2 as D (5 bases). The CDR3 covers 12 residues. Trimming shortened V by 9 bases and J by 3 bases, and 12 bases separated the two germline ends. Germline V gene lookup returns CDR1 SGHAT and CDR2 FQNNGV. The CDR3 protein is CASRGQHYEQYF. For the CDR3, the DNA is TGTGCCAGTCGAGGGCAACACTACGAGCAGTACTTC.